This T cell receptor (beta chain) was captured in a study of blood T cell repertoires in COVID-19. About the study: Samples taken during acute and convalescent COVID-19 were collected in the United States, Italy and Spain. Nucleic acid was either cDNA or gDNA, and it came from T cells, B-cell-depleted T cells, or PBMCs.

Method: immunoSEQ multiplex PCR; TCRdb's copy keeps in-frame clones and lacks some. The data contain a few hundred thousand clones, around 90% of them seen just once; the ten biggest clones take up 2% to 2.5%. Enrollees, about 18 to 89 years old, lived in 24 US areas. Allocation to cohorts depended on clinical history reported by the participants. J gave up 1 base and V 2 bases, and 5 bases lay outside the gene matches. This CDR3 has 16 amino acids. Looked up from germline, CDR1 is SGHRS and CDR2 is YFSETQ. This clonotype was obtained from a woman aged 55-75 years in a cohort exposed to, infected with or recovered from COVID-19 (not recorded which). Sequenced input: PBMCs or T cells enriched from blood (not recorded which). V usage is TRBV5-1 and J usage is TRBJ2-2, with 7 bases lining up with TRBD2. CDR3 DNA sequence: TGCGCCAGCAGCTTAGATCCTAGCGGGAACACCGGGGAGCTGTTTTTT. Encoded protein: CASSLDPSGNTGELFF.